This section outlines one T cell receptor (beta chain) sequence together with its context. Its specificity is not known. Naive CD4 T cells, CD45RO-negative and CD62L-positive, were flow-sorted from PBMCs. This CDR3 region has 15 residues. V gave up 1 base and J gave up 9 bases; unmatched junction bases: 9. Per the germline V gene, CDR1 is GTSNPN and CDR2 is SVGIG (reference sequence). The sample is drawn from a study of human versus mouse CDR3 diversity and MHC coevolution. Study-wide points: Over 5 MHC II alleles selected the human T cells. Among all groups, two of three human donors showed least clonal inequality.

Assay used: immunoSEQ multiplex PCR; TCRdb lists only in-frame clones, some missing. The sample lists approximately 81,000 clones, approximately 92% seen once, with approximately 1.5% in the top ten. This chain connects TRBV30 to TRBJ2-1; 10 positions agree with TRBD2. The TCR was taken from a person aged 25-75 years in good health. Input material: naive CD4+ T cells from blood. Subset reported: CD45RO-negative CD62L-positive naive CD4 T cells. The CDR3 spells CAWSERTSGGVEQFF. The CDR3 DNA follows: TGTGCCTGGAGTGAAAGGACTAGCGGCGGAGTTGAGCAGTTCTTC.